A single sample gave rise to the 24 T cell receptor beta chains below, sequenced in a study of cytomegalovirus exposure and HLA in healthy donors. PCR employed 60 Vbeta and 13 Jbeta primers. The repertoire was sequenced with immunoSEQ multiplex PCR; TCRdb's copy has only in-frame clones and lacks some. The sample holds about 160,000 clones, roughly 80% seen once. Input material: PBMCs. These receptors all come from a male donor in good health and CMV-seropositive.

V and J are TRBV18 and TRBJ1-1; D is ambiguous. CDR1 is KGHSH, CDR2 LQKENI, per germline. The V and J ends lost 2 bases and 1 base respectively, with 11 bases between them. The CDR3 is 15 amino acids. The CDR3 protein is CASSPGPRRNTEAFF. The DNA of the CDR3 is TGTGCCAGCTCACCAGGCCCCAGGCGGAACACTGAAGCTTTCTTT.

The chain couples TRBV18 to TRBJ1-2, with TRBD1 matching over 11 bases. CDR3 length equals 13 residues. Germline CDR1 KGHSH, CDR2 LQKENI. After removal of 5 bases from V and 8 bases from J, the junction contained 4 bases not matched to a gene. DNA of the CDR3: TGTGCCAGCTCAGGACAGGGGGCTCAAGGCTACACCTTC. Its translation: CASSGQGAQGYTF.

The genes are TRBV9 and TRBJ2-1, with 11 bases lining up with TRBD1. V was clipped by 3 bases and J by 7 bases; unmatched bases: 9. CDR1 is SGDLS, CDR2 YYNGEE, per germline. The CDR3 consists of 16 residues. DNA of the CDR3: TGTGCCAGCAGCGGCGCCGGGACAGGGGGTCTGAATGAGCAGTTCTTC. It yields the protein CASSGAGTGGLNEQFF.

The chain recombines TRBV2 with TRBJ2-7, with 11 bases fitting TRBD1. This CDR3 is 15 amino acids long. V dropped 4 bases and J dropped 5; count of bases not matched to a gene: 7. Germline V gene sequence: CDR1 SNHLY, CDR2 FYNNEI. The CDR3 loop reads CASSAPGTGGDEQYF. CDR3 sequence (DNA): TGTGCCAGCAGTGCGCCCGGGACAGGGGGAGACGAGCAGTACTTC.

The sample holds a few counts of this clone. Here the CDR3 reads CASSEASSGVGAGADYEQYF. As DNA, the CDR3 is TGTGCCAGCAGTGAAGCCTCCAGCGGGGTCGGAGCGGGAGCTGACTACGAGCAGTACTTC. This chain connects TRBV6-1 to TRBJ2-7; TRBD2 matches 8 bases. After removal of 0 bases from V and 3 bases from J, the junction contained 19 bases not matched to a gene. Germline CDR1 MNHNS, CDR2 SASEGT. CDR3 length: 20 amino acids.

V gene TRBV5-1 combines with J gene TRBJ2-3; no firm D call. Trimming stripped 2 bases from V and 7 bases from J, with 5 bases between. The germline gives CDR1 SGHRS, CDR2 YFSETQ. The CDR3 runs 11 residues. CDR3 DNA: TGCGCCAGCAGCTTTCTCCATACGCAGTATTTT. This gives the protein CASSFLHTQYF. The entire variable domain, with the rest obtained from reference TRBV5-1 and TRBJ2-3, is as follows: KAGVTQTPRYLIKTRGQQVTLSCSPISGHRSVSWYQQTPGQGLQFLFEYFSETQRNKGNFPGRFSGRQFSNSRSEMNVSTLELGDSALYLCASSFLHTQYFGPGTRLTVL.

V and J are TRBV5-1 and TRBJ1-2, with 10 bases identical to TRBD1. Germline values: CDR1 SGHRS, CDR2 YFSETQ. The CDR3 covers 14 residues. The J segment lost 5 bases and the V segment lost 4 bases, leaving 5 bases of the junction unmatched. The CDR3 sequence: CASSDRGPGYGYTF. CDR3 sequence (DNA): TGCGCCAGCAGCGACAGGGGGCCAGGGTATGGCTACACCTTC.

CDR3 amino acids: CASSLVAGVGFGEQFF. The CDR3 nucleotides read TGTGCCAGCAGCTTAGTGGCGGGAGTGGGTTTCGGTGAGCAGTTCTTC. The chain employs TRBV7-6 and TRBJ2-1, with TRBD2 matching 7 bases. The germline V gene has CDR1 SGHVS and CDR2 FNYEAQ. The CDR3 consists of 16 residues. The V segment lost 1 base and the J segment 9 bases; nucleotides outside the gene matches: 12.

The rearrangement uses TRBV19 and TRBJ2-7; 7 bases are shared with TRBD2. Germline V CDR1 and CDR2: LNHDA, SQIVND (reference sequence). CDR3 length: 15 amino acids. The V segment lost 1 base and the J segment 2 bases; nucleotides outside the gene matches: 5. The CDR3 protein is CASSIGAGDPYEQYF. CDR3 DNA sequence: TGTGCCAGTAGTATAGGGGCGGGAGACCCCTACGAGCAGTACTTC.

V and J are TRBV10-3 and TRBJ2-5; TRBD2 is a possible D gene (6 bases). V was pared by 4 bases and J by 1 base, with 13 bases between. Germline V gives CDR1 ENHRY, CDR2 SYGVKD. The CDR3 is 15 amino acids. The CDR3 region has the DNA TGTGCCATCAGTGCGGGACTCACGCTCCAAGAGACCCAGTACTTC. It specifies CAISAGLTLQETQYF.

The gene calls are TRBV29-1 and TRBJ1-1; tentative D call: TRBD1 (5 bases). Per germline, CDR1 SQVTM and CDR2 ANQGSEA. V was clipped by 6 bases and J by 0 bases, with 11 bases between them. This CDR3 region has 13 residues. The CDR3 region has the DNA TGCAGCGTGCGCAGGGAAATGAACACTGAAGCTTTCTTT. Its translation: CSVRREMNTEAFF.

The V call is TRBV6-1, the J call TRBJ2-2; 7 bases match TRBD1. Trimming cost V 5 bases and J 5 bases; bases outside gene matches: 5. The CDR3 covers 14 residues. Germline-derived CDR1 and CDR2 are MNHNS and SASEGT. The CDR3 here is CASSRQGWTGELFF. CDR3 in DNA: TGTGCCAGCAGTAGACAGGGCTGGACCGGGGAGCTGTTTTTT.

This sequence joins TRBV9 and TRBJ2-3; D call uncertain. The CDR3 has 13 amino acids. Per the germline V gene, CDR1 is SGDLS and CDR2 is YYNGEE. Trimming shortened V by 3 bases and J by 0 bases, and 5 bases separated the two germline ends. DNA of the CDR3: TGTGCCAGCAGCGAAACTAGCACAGATACGCAGTATTTT. Translating it yields CASSETSTDTQYF.

This rearrangement joins TRBV30 to TRBJ1-1; tentative D call: TRBD1 (6 bases). This CDR3 region has 16 residues. Germline V gives CDR1 GTSNPN, CDR2 SVGIG (reference sequence). V was cut by 0 bases and J by 1 base, with 15 bases left in between. The CDR3 reads CAWSVANRVTNTEAFF. CDR3 nucleotides: TGTGCCTGGAGTGTAGCCAACAGGGTGACGAACACTGAAGCTTTCTTT.

The chain combines TRBV6-5 with TRBJ1-1, with 7 nucleotides matching TRBD1. From germline, CDR1 is MNHEY and CDR2 SVGAGI. The CDR3 is 14 residues long. After removal of 5 bases from V and 4 bases from J, the junction contained 7 bases not matched to a gene. Here the CDR3 DNA reads TGTGCCAGCAGTCGACAGGGATTGAGCACTGAAGCTTTCTTT. This gives the protein CASSRQGLSTEAFF.

The chain couples TRBV7-2 to TRBJ2-1, with TRBD2 as a possible D gene (7 bases). V shed 5 bases and J shed 8 bases, with 19 bases lying between them. The germline V gene has CDR1 SGHTA and CDR2 FQGNSA. This CDR3 has 15 amino acids. The CDR3 sequence: CASSTRGRGIYEQFF. CDR3 nucleotides: TGTGCCAGCAGCACGAGGGGGAGGGGCATCTATGAGCAGTTCTTC.

This rearrangement joins TRBV10-3 to TRBJ1-1; possible D gene TRBD1, 6 bases. This CDR3 has 12 amino acids. CDR1 is ENHRY, CDR2 SYGVKD, per germline. V was shortened by 10 bases and J by 0 bases, with 9 bases between the two germline ends. For the CDR3, the DNA is TGTGCCAGCAGGGGCTTGAACACTGAAGCTTTCTTT. Encoded protein: CASRGLNTEAFF.

V usage is TRBV27 and J usage is TRBJ2-1; D not resolved. V shed 2 bases and J shed 8 bases, with 10 bases lying between them. The germline V gene encodes CDR1 MNHEY and CDR2 SMNVEV (reference sequence). The CDR3 sequence is 13 residues long. The chain's CDR3 is CASSLQVSHEQFF. The CDR3 DNA follows: TGTGCCAGCAGTTTACAAGTTAGCCATGAGCAGTTCTTC.

The CDR3 protein is CASSQRSGTSGDTQYF. The CDR3, as DNA: TGTGCCAGCAGCCAAAGATCCGGGACTAGTGGAGATACGCAGTATTTT. J is TRBJ2-3 and V is TRBV14; 8 bases align to TRBD2. Germline V gene sequence: CDR1 SGHDN, CDR2 FVKESK. This CDR3 has 16 amino acids. V lost 2 bases and J lost 5; bases outside the gene matches: 9.

The gene calls are TRBV11-3 and TRBJ2-1, with 7 bases identical to TRBD1. The germline V gene has CDR1 SGHNT and CDR2 YENEEA. V lost 5 bases to trimming and J lost 1 base; unmatched junction nucleotides: 2. The CDR3 extends over 14 amino acids. As DNA, the CDR3 is TGTGCCAGCAGCCCGGGACAGTCCTACAATGAGCAGTTCTTC. Amino acids: CASSPGQSYNEQFF.

The V gene is TRBV4-1, the J gene TRBJ2-1; perhaps TRBD1 as D (6 bases). Germline lookup yields CDR1 MGHRA and CDR2 YSYEKL. The CDR3 has 14 residues. V shed 4 bases and J shed 3 bases, with 10 bases lying between them. The CDR3 protein is CASSPTDSYNEQFF. Written as DNA, the CDR3 is TGCGCCAGCAGCCCAACGGACAGCTACAATGAGCAGTTCTTC.

V gene TRBV5-6 combines with J gene TRBJ1-6, with D perhaps matching TRBD1 (5 bases). There are 15 residues in the CDR3. The V end lost 3 bases, the J end lost 4 bases, and 11 bases lay between the germline ends. In germline, CDR1 is SGHDT, CDR2 YYEEEE. CDR3 amino acids: CASSSDSNYNSPLHF. The CDR3 nucleotides read TGTGCCAGCAGCTCCGACAGCAATTATAATTCACCCCTCCACTTT.

V is TRBV19 and J is TRBJ1-5, with TRBD1 matching over 9 bases. The CDR3 has 16 amino acids. Germline V gene data show CDR1 as LNHDA and CDR2 as SQIVND (reference sequence). Losses at the gene ends were 3 bases for V and 6 bases for J; bases not matched to a gene: 9. The CDR3: CASSIDRGITGQPQHF. The DNA for the CDR3 is TGTGCCAGTAGTATTGACAGGGGGATAACTGGTCAGCCCCAGCATTTT.

V and J are TRBV11-2 and TRBJ2-5; D ambiguous. The J call is doubtful: the DNA matches TRBJ2-7 better. The V gene's germline CDR1 is SGHAT and CDR2 FQNNGV. The CDR3 is made up of 11 amino acids. CDR3 amino acids: CASSYGYEQYF. DNA of the CDR3: TGTGCCAGCAGTTACGGGTACGAGCAGTACTTC.